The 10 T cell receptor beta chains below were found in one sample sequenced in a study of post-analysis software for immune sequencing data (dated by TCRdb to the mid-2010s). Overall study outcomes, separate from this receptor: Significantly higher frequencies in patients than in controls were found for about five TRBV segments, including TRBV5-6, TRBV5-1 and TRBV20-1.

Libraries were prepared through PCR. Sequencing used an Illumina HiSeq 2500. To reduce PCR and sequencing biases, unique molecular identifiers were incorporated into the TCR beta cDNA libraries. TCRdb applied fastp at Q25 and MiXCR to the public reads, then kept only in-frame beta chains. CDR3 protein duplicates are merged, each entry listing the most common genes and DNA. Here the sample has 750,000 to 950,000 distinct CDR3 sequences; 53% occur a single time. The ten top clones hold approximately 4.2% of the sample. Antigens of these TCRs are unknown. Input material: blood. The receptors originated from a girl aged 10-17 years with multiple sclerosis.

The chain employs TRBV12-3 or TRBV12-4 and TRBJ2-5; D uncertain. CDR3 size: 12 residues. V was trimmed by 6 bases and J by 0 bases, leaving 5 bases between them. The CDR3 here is CASRSYQETQYF. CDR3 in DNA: TGTGCCAGCAGGTCCTACCAAGAGACCCAGTACTTC.

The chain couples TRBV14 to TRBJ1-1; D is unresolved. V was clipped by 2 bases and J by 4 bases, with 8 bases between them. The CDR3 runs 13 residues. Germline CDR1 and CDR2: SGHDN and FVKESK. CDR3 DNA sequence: TGTGCCAGCAGCCAACGATTGGGCACTGAAGCTTTCTTT. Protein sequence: CASSQRLGTEAFF.

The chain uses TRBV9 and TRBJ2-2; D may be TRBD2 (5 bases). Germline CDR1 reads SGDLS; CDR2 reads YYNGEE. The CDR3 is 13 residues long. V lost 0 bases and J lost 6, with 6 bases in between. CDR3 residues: CASSVADSGELFF. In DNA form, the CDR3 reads TGTGCCAGCAGCGTAGCGGACTCCGGGGAGCTGTTTTTT.

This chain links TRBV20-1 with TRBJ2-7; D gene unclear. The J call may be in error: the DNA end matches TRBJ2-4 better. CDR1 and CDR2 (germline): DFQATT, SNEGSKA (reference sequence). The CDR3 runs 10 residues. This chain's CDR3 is CSANQNIQYF. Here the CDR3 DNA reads TGCAGTGCCAATCAAAACATTCAGTACTTC.

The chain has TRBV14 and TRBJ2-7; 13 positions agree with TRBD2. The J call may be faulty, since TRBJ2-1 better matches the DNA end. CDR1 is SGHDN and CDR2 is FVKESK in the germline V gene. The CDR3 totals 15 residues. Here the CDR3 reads CASSQTSGGADEQFF. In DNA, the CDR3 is TGTGCCAGCAGCCAAACTAGCGGGGGGGCCGATGAGCAGTTCTTC.

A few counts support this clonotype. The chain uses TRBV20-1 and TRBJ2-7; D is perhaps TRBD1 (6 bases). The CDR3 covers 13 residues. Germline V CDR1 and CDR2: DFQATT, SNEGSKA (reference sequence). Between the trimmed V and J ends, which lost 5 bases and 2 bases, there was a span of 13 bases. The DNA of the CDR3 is TGCAGTGCTGGGACATTAAGCCCCTACGAGCAGTACTTC. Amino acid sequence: CSAGTLSPYEQYF.

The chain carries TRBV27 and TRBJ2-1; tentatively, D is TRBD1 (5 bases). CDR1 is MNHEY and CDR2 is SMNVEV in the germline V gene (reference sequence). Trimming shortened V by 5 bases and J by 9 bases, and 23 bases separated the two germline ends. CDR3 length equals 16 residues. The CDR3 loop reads CASSPPVTQGASEQFF. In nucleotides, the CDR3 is TGTGCCAGCAGTCCCCCTGTGACGCAGGGCGCGAGTGAGCAGTTCTTC.

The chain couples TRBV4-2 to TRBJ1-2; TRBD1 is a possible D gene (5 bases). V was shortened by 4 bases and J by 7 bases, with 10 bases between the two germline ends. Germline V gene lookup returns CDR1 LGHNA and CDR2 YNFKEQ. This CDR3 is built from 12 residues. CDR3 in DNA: TGTGCCAGCAGCCGAGAAAGGGGTGGCTACACCTTC. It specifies CASSRERGGYTF.

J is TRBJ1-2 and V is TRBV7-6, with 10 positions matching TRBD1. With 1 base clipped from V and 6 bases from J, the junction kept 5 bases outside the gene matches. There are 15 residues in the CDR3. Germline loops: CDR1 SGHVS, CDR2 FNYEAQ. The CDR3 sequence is CASSLVDRGLDGYTF. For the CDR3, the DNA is TGTGCCAGCAGCTTAGTTGACAGGGGGCTAGATGGCTACACCTTC.

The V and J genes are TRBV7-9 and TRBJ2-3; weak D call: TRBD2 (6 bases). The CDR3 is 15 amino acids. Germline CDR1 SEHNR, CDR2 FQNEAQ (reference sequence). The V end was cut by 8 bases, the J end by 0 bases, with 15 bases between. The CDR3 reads CASWNPGESTDTQYF. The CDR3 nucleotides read TGTGCCAGCTGGAACCCGGGGGAGAGCACAGATACGCAGTATTTT.